This T cell receptor (beta chain) was recorded in a study of patients and donors after allogeneic stem cell transplantation. The CDR3 is 11 amino acids. Germline V lookup: CDR1 SQVTM, CDR2 ANQGSEA. V lost 6 bases, J lost 4 bases, and 7 bases lay in between. TCRdb reprocessed the RT-PCR reads via MiXCR and lists one record per CDR3 protein. The sample comprises under 3,000 distinct CDR3 sequences, roughly a sixth of which are singletons, and roughly 21% rests with the top ten. Sample share makes this clonotype medium-sized. The chain joins TRBV29-1 to TRBJ2-1; D unclear. The source of this sequence is a human donor who was either an allogeneic HSCT recipient or a stem cell or donor lymphocyte infusion donor (not recorded which). It is not recorded whose cells these are; they may come from a transplant donor. The sequenced sample consisted of blood, either unsorted or a sorted T cell fraction (not recorded which). In nucleotides, the CDR3 is TGCAGCGTCCTTGGTTACAATGAGCAGTTCTTC. Protein product: CSVLGYNEQFF.